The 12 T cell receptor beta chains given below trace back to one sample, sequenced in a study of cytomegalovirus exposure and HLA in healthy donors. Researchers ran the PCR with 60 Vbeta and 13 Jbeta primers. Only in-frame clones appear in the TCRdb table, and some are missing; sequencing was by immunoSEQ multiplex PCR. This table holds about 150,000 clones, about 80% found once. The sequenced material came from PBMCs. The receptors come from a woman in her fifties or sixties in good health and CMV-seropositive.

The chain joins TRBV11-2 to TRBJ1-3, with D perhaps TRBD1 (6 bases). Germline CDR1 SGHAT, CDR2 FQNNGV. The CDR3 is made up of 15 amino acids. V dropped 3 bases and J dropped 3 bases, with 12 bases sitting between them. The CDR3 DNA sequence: TGTGCCAGCAGCTTGAACAGGGATTTTGGAAACACCATATATTTT. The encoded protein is CASSLNRDFGNTIYF.

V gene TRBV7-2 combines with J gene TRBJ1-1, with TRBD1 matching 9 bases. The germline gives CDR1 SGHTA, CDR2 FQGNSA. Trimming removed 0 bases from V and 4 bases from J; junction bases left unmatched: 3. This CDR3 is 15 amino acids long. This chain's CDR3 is CASSLAGQGPTEAFF. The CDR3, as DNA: TGTGCCAGCAGCTTAGCCGGACAGGGGCCCACTGAAGCTTTCTTT.

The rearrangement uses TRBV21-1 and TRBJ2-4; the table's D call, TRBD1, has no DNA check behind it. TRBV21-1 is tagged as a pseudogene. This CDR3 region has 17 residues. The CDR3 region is CASSTYRENRAKNIQYF. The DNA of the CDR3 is TGTGCCAGCAGCACGTACAGGGAAAATAGAGCCAAAAACATTCAGTACTTC.

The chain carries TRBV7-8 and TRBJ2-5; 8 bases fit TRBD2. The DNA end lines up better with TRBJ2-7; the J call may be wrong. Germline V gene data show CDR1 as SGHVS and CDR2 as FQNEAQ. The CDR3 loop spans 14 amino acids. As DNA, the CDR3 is TGTGCCAGCAGCTTGGTACGGGGGGGATACGAGCAGTACTTC. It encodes CASSLVRGGYEQYF.

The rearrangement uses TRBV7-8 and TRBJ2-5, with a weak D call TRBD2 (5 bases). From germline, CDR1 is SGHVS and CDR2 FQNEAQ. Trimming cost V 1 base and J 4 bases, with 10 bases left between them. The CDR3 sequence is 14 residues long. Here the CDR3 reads CASSLERERETQYF. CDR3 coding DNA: TGTGCCAGCAGCTTAGAGAGGGAGCGAGAGACCCAGTACTTC. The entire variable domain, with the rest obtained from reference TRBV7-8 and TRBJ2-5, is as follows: GAGVSQSPRYKVAKRGQDVALRCDPISGHVSLFWYQQALGQGPEFLTYFQNEAQLDKSGLPSDRFFAERPEGSVSTLKIQRTQQEDSAVYLCASSLERERETQYFGPGTRLLVL.

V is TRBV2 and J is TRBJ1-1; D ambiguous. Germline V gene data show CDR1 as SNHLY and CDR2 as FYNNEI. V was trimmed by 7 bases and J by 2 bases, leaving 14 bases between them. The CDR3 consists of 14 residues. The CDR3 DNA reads TGTGCCAGCATGGGGATAGGGAGTAACACTGAAGCTTTCTTT. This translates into CASMGIGSNTEAFF.

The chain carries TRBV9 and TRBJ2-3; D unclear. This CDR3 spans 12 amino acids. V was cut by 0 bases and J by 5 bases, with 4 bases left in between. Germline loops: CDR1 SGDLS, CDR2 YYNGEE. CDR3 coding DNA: TGTGCCAGCAGCGTAGATATAGATACGCAGTATTTT. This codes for CASSVDIDTQYF.

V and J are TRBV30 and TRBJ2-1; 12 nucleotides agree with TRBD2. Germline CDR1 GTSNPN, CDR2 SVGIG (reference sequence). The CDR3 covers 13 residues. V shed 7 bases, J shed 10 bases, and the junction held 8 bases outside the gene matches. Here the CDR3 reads CASGTSGLREQFF. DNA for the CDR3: TGTGCCTCGGGGACTAGCGGGCTAAGGGAGCAGTTCTTC.

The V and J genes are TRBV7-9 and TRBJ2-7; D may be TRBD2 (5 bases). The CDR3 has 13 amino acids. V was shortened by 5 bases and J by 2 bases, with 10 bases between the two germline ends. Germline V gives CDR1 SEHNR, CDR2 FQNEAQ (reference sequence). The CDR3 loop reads CASSRAVTYEQYF. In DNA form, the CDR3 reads TGTGCCAGCAGCCGAGCGGTAACCTACGAGCAGTACTTC.

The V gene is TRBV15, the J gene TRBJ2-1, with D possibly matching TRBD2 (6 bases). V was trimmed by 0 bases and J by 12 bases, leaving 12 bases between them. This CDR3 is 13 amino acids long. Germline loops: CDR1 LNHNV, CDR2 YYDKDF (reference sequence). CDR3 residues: CATSRDPLALQFF. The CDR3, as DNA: TGTGCCACCAGCAGAGACCCACTAGCATTGCAGTTCTTC.

In DNA form, the CDR3 reads TGTGCCAGCAGCATCCGGGACTGCAATGAGCAGTTCTTC. Amino acids: CASSIRDCNEQFF. The rearrangement links TRBV9 to TRBJ2-1, with a possible D match to TRBD2 (6 bases). CDR1 is SGDLS and CDR2 is YYNGEE in the germline V gene. Trimming cost V 4 bases and J 6 bases, with 11 bases left between them. The CDR3 covers 13 residues.

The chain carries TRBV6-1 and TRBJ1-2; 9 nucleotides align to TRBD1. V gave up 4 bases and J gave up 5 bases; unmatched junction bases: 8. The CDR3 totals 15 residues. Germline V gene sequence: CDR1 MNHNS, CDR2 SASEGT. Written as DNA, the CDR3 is TGTGCCAGCAGTGCAACAGGGGGCCGACGTTATGGCTACACCTTC. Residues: CASSATGGRRYGYTF.